Described below is a single TCR beta chain sequence and its context. The record originates from a study of human T cells and chemical hapten exposure. Study-wide background: Sensitization applied 2% DPC to around 2 cm by around 2 cm of upper inner arm skin. Mostly female, the patients presented with alopecia areata, totalis or universalis.

Time point defined: patch test 3, about 24 weeks after DPC sensitization. Specified treatment: therapeutic diphenylcyclopropenone sensitization with weekly scalp DPC. The total RNA was obtained from whole blood that was not fractionated. Blood collection took place prior to placing each patch test. V was clipped by 3 bases and J by 4 bases, with 9 bases between them. The CDR3 loop spans 14 amino acids. The V gene's germline CDR1 is MDHEN and CDR2 SYDVKM. TCRdb re-called the RACE reads with MiXCR, one entry per CDR3 protein. In the table there are over 35,000 distinct CDR3 sequences, approximately 11% of which are singletons.

Here the sequenced sample was whole blood, taken in connection with sensitization to the hapten diphenylcyclopropenone (DPC). This TCR derives from a woman aged 40 to 49 with alopecia areata. Some clones in this sample may be carry-over from other donors' samples. This chain uses TRBV28 with TRBJ2-2, with D possibly being TRBD2 (6 bases). The CDR3 spells CASSFMGGTGELFF. As DNA, the CDR3 is TGTGCCAGCAGTTTTATGGGGGGCACCGGGGAGCTGTTTTTT. The complete variable domain, with remaining parts taken from reference TRBV28 and TRBJ2-2, reads DVKVTQSSRYLVKRTGEKVFLECVQDMDHENMFWYRQDPGLGLRLIYFSYDVKMKEKGDIPEGYSVSREKKERFSLILESASTNQTSMYLCASSFMGGTGELFFGEGSRLTVL.